This T cell receptor (beta chain) was sequenced during a study of cytomegalovirus exposure and HLA in healthy donors. The primer mix had 60 Vbeta and 13 Jbeta primers. Profiled with immunoSEQ multiplex PCR; TCRdb holds only in-frame clones, not every one. The data contain 85,000 to 120,000 clones, 60% to 80% of them singletons. Note on this clone: Its antigen is currently unknown.

Study-wide findings and caveats: Analyses of presence and absence presupposed an approximately uniform sequencing depth across donors. Most TCR sequences proved rare, with some public TCRs found in many donors.

The CDR3 is 14 amino acids. The germline gives CDR1 MDHEN, CDR2 SYDVKM. V lost 3 bases to trimming and J lost 4 bases, with 12 bases between them. J is TRBJ1-2 and V is TRBV28, with D unclear. The origin of this receptor is a boy aged 10-17 years in good health and CMV-seronegative. Material: PBMCs. The CDR3 sequence: CASSLEADLYGYTF. CDR3 bases: TGTGCCAGCAGTTTGGAGGCAGATCTCTATGGCTACACCTTC.